These 5 T cell receptor beta chains came from one sample sequenced in a study of OX40 agonist ivuxolimab in advanced cancers. Here immunoSEQ multiplex PCR was the method, and the copy in TCRdb shows in-frame clones only, minus some. The sample records approximately 40,000 clones, about 88% being singletons. Sequencing used CD4+ or CD8+ T cells sorted from blood, obtained in a trial of the OX40 agonist ivuxolimab. These receptors all stem from an adult with an advanced solid tumor such as melanoma, head and neck, liver or kidney cancer.

The chain couples TRBV19 to TRBJ1-2; no reliable D call. Trimming left V 0 bases short and J 5 bases short, with 7 bases between. Germline values: CDR1 LNHDA, CDR2 SQIVND (reference sequence). This CDR3 comprises 13 residues. The CDR3: CASSIDGEYGYTF. The CDR3, as DNA: TGTGCCAGTAGTATAGATGGGGAATATGGCTACACCTTC.

The chain joins TRBV11-2 to TRBJ1-5; D is possibly TRBD1 (5 bases). V was shortened by 0 bases and J by 6 bases, with 12 bases between the two germline ends. Germline-derived CDR1 and CDR2 are SGHAT and FQNNGV. The CDR3 extends over 15 amino acids. CDR3 residues: CASSLDIQGRQPQHF. For the CDR3, the DNA is TGTGCCAGCAGCTTAGATATTCAGGGCCGTCAGCCCCAGCATTTT.

The CDR3 here is CASAAGATNEKLFF. The CDR3 region has the DNA TGTGCCAGTGCTGCGGGGGCAACTAATGAAAAACTGTTTTTT. The genes are TRBV19 and TRBJ1-4, with D perhaps TRBD1 (5 bases). This CDR3 comprises 14 residues. Trimming took 8 bases from V and 0 from J, leaving 10 bases between them. Germline CDR1 LNHDA, CDR2 SQIVND (reference sequence).

The chain links TRBV18 to TRBJ2-1; 11 positions match TRBD2. Germline trimming cut 2 bases from V and 10 bases from J; bases unmatched to any gene: 10. The CDR3 has 16 amino acids. CDR1 is KGHSH, CDR2 LQKENI, per germline. The CDR3 DNA sequence: TGTGCCAGCTCACCAAAGGGGACTAGCGGCCTCGGGGAGCAGTTCTTC. As protein: CASSPKGTSGLGEQFF.

The J gene is TRBJ2-1, the V gene TRBV7-3; 13 positions agree with TRBD2. There are 16 residues in the CDR3. After removal of 5 bases from V and 3 bases from J, the junction contained 4 bases not matched to a gene. Germline CDR1 and CDR2: SGHTA and FQGTGA. CDR3 coding DNA: TGTGCCAGCAGCCCAGGGACTAGCGGGATCTACAATGAGCAGTTCTTC. This gives the protein CASSPGTSGIYNEQFF.